These 21 T cell receptor beta chains originate from one sample sequenced in a study of cytomegalovirus exposure and HLA in healthy donors. Amplification used 60 Vbeta primers and 13 Jbeta primers. Profiled with immunoSEQ multiplex PCR; TCRdb holds only in-frame clones, not every one. The data show about 98,000 clones, around 67% seen once. Sequenced material: PBMCs. These receptor sequences come from a man in his fifties or sixties in good health and CMV-seronegative.

A few counts support this clone. The V gene is TRBV5-6, the J gene TRBJ1-5; D not resolved. This CDR3 comprises 14 residues. Trimming pared 1 base from V and 1 base from J, leaving 6 bases between. CDR1 is SGHDT, CDR2 YYEEEE, per germline. The CDR3 loop is CASSLYFSNQPQHF. The CDR3 region has the DNA TGTGCCAGCAGCTTGTACTTCAGCAATCAGCCCCAGCATTTT. The full variable domain, completed using reference TRBV5-6 and TRBJ1-5, is DAGVTQSPTHLIKTRGQQVTLRCSPKSGHDTVSWYQQALGQGPQFIFQYYEEEERQRGNFPDRFSGHQFPNYSSELNVNALLLGDSALYLCASSLYFSNQPQHFGDGTRLSIL.

The chain joins TRBV4-1 to TRBJ1-4; D possibly corresponds to TRBD1 (5 bases). Germline V gene sequence: CDR1 MGHRA, CDR2 YSYEKL. This CDR3 is built from 15 residues. Trimming pared 1 base from V and 3 bases from J, leaving 9 bases between. This chain's CDR3 is CASSQAAGPNEKLFF. The CDR3 coding sequence is TGCGCCAGCAGCCAAGCTGCAGGGCCTAATGAAAAACTGTTTTTT.

CDR3 sequence (DNA): TGTGCCAGCCGCGGGCCGGGCAGCTACGAGCAGTACTTC. Translation gives CASRGPGSYEQYF. The chain carries TRBV5-5 and TRBJ2-7; perhaps TRBD2 as D (5 bases). The CDR3 is 13 amino acids. Trimming cost V 7 bases and J 3 bases, with 14 bases left between them. Germline loops: CDR1 SGHKS, CDR2 YYEKEE (reference sequence).

V and J are TRBV9 and TRBJ2-7; the D gene is possibly TRBD1 (5 bases). The CDR3 spans 14 residues. Germline V gene sequence: CDR1 SGDLS, CDR2 YYNGEE. The ends were cut back, 3 bases at V and 3 bases at J, with 13 bases in the middle. The CDR3 DNA sequence: TGTGCCAGCAGCGGCAGGGATGGGAACTACGAGCAGTACTTC. Translation gives CASSGRDGNYEQYF.

This clone was found once. The rearrangement joins TRBV27 to TRBJ1-2, with 7 bases identical to TRBD1. The V gene end was trimmed by 5 bases and the J gene end by 3 bases; junction bases not matched to a gene: 6. Germline-derived CDR1 and CDR2 are MNHEY and SMNVEV (reference sequence). The CDR3 runs 14 residues. CDR3 region: CASSKGDSYYGYTF. Here the CDR3 DNA reads TGTGCCAGCAGTAAAGGGGACAGCTACTATGGCTACACCTTC.

This chain uses TRBV7-2 with TRBJ2-2, with TRBD2 matching over 7 bases. Germline trimming cut 3 bases from V and 2 bases from J; bases unmatched to any gene: 6. Germline V lookup: CDR1 SGHTA, CDR2 FQGNSA. The CDR3 spans 16 residues. CDR3 loop: CASSLTGGYNTGELFF. CDR3 nucleotides: TGTGCCAGCAGCTTGACGGGGGGTTATAACACCGGGGAGCTGTTTTTT.

CDR3 residues: CASSPSGPGGNEQFF. The CDR3 DNA sequence: TGTGCCAGCTCACCCTCTGGGCCGGGGGGCAATGAGCAGTTCTTC. The rearrangement joins TRBV18 to TRBJ2-1, with TRBD2 identical over 7 bases. The CDR3 contains 15 residues. CDR1 and CDR2 (germline): KGHSH, LQKENI. J gave up 6 bases and V 3 bases, and 8 bases lay outside the gene matches. Full variable domain (rest looked up from reference TRBV18 and TRBJ2-1): NAGVMQNPRHLVRRRGQEARLRCSPMKGHSHVYWYRQLPEEGLKFMVYLQKENIIDESGMPKERFSAEFPKEGPSILRIQQVVRGDSAAYFCASSPSGPGGNEQFFGPGTRLTVL.

This clone was picked up a small number of times. CDR3 in amino acids: CASAPVPSGGYEQYF. The CDR3 DNA follows: TGTGCCAGCGCGCCAGTACCTAGCGGGGGTTACGAGCAGTACTTC. V and J are TRBV27 and TRBJ2-7; 10 nucleotides match TRBD2. The CDR3 is 15 amino acids. Germline-derived CDR1 and CDR2 are MNHEY and SMNVEV (reference sequence). V shed 8 bases and J 4 bases; nucleotides not matched to a gene: 11.

In this sample, this clone turned up a few times. The rearrangement links TRBV29-1 to TRBJ1-1, with D uncertain. Trimming removed 7 bases at V and 4 bases at J, with 19 bases between. This CDR3 is built from 14 residues. Germline assignment: CDR1 SQVTM and CDR2 ANQGSEA. The CDR3, as DNA: TGCAGCGCCCTTGGTGCAGGCATGGGCACTGAAGCTTTCTTT. This codes for CSALGAGMGTEAFF.

This clone was recorded once. The gene calls are TRBV4-2 and TRBJ1-1; D unclear. Trimming pared 4 bases from V and 10 bases from J, leaving 19 bases between. CDR1 LGHNA and CDR2 YNFKEQ come from the germline V gene. CDR3 length equals 14 residues. The CDR3 bases are TGTGCCAGCAGCCTACCAACGACGGAGGAACTAGCTTTCTTT. Protein: CASSLPTTEELAFF.

The chain uses TRBV5-1 and TRBJ2-2; D gene uncertain. From germline, CDR1 is SGHRS and CDR2 YFSETQ. Trimming stripped 0 bases from V and 2 bases from J, with 11 bases between. There are 16 residues in the CDR3. CDR3 residues: CASSLVALTNTGELFF. CDR3 DNA sequence: TGCGCCAGCAGCTTGGTAGCCCTAACAAACACCGGGGAGCTGTTTTTT.

This rearrangement joins TRBV29-1 to TRBJ2-3, with D unresolved. The V gene's germline CDR1 is SQVTM and CDR2 ANQGSEA. V lost 4 bases to trimming and J lost 8 bases, with 7 bases between them. This CDR3 is 10 amino acids long. CDR3 DNA: TGCAGCGTTGGGCCTGGTACGCAGTATTTT. Its translation: CSVGPGTQYF.

This clone was seen a few times. The rearrangement uses TRBV5-1 and TRBJ2-7, with 10 bases lining up with TRBD2. This CDR3 spans 15 amino acids. Germline values: CDR1 SGHRS, CDR2 YFSETQ. V gave up 4 bases and J gave up 3 bases; unmatched junction bases: 7. In DNA form, the CDR3 reads TGCGCCAGCAGCGAAACCGGGACTAGCGTCTACGAGCAGTACTTC. It translates to CASSETGTSVYEQYF.

This clone was counted a few times. The rearrangement links TRBV28 to TRBJ1-2; 9 positions match TRBD1. The CDR3 extends over 15 amino acids. Germline V gene data show CDR1 as MDHEN and CDR2 as SYDVKM. After removal of 4 bases from V and 6 bases from J, the junction contained 9 bases not matched to a gene. The DNA of the CDR3 is TGTGCCAGCAGTTCCCATGGGACAGGGAGGAATGGCTACACCTTC. Encoded protein: CASSSHGTGRNGYTF.

The chain employs TRBV14 and TRBJ1-4; D gene uncertain. V lost 2 bases and J lost 8, with 15 bases in between. Germline V CDR1 and CDR2: SGHDN, FVKESK. The CDR3 is 15 residues long. In nucleotides, the CDR3 is TGTGCCAGCAGCCAACTAGGTCATAAAAGGGAAAAACTGTTTTTT. Its translation is CASSQLGHKREKLFF.

The CDR3 reads CASSQHMWTGGGDKNSPLHF. The DNA of the CDR3 is TGTGCCAGCAGCCAACACATGTGGACAGGGGGCGGGGATAAGAATTCACCCCTCCACTTT. The V and J genes are TRBV4-2 and TRBJ1-6; 11 positions agree with TRBD1. The CDR3 length is 20 residues. With 2 bases clipped from V and 7 bases from J, the junction kept 16 bases outside the gene matches. Germline CDR1 reads LGHNA; CDR2 reads YNFKEQ.

This chain connects TRBV28 to TRBJ2-3; a possible D gene is TRBD1 (7 bases). The CDR3 spans 14 residues. From germline, CDR1 is MDHEN and CDR2 SYDVKM. V lost 4 bases to trimming and J lost 4 bases, with 12 bases between them. The CDR3, as DNA: TGTGCCAGCAGTTACCAGGGGGGTTCAGATACGCAGTATTTT. Its translation is CASSYQGGSDTQYF.

V usage is TRBV5-3 and J usage is TRBJ2-2; 7 nucleotides align to TRBD1. TRBV5-3 is an ORF for which the function is uncertain. The CDR3 extends over 16 amino acids. V lost 0 bases, J lost 0 bases, and 2 bases stayed unmatched. CDR3 sequence (DNA): TGTGCCAGAAGCTTGGCCGGGACAGCGAACACCGGGGAGCTGTTTTTT. Translation: CARSLAGTANTGELFF.

CDR3 DNA sequence: TGTGCCAGTAGTATTGGAACAGCTAGCAATCAGCCCCAGCATTTT. This codes for CASSIGTASNQPQHF. This chain uses TRBV19 with TRBJ1-5; D gene unclear. The length of the CDR3 is 15 residues. The V end lost 3 bases, the J end lost 0 bases, and 9 bases lay between the germline ends. Germline CDR1 reads LNHDA; CDR2 reads SQIVND (reference sequence).

The chain uses TRBV5-1 and TRBJ1-1, with 9 bases lining up with TRBD1. Germline CDR1 is SGHRS and CDR2 is YFSETQ. There are 15 residues in the CDR3. V lost 0 bases and J lost 5; bases outside the gene matches: 5. CDR3 nucleotide sequence: TGCGCCAGCAGCTTGGTGGGACAGGGTGGGACTGAAGCTTTCTTT. This encodes CASSLVGQGGTEAFF.

Only one count was recorded for this clone. For the CDR3, the DNA is TGTGCCAGCAGTTTATACGCCCCACGGGACTCGGGAGGTTCACCCCTCCACTTT. Translating gives CASSLYAPRDSGGSPLHF. The chain links TRBV27 to TRBJ1-6, with D possibly matching TRBD1 (5 bases). This CDR3 has 18 residues. V lost 1 base to trimming and J lost 9 bases, with 22 bases between them. Germline CDR1 is MNHEY and CDR2 is SMNVEV (reference sequence).